This T cell receptor beta chain was observed in a study of blood T cell repertoires in COVID-19. About the research overall: Sample material is recorded as cDNA or gDNA derived from T cells, B-cell-depleted T cells, or PBMCs.

All enrollees were about 18 to 100 years old and from fewer than 25 US areas. With 7 bases clipped from V and 6 bases from J, the junction kept 7 bases outside the gene matches. This CDR3 is 14 amino acids long. Germline V gene data show CDR1 as MDHEN and CDR2 as SYDVKM. Here immunoSEQ multiplex PCR was the method, and the copy in TCRdb shows in-frame clones only, minus some. Of about 300,000 clones listed, 80% to 90% are singletons. The J gene is TRBJ2-2, the V gene TRBV28, with 8 bases matching TRBD1. This receptor was taken from a man aged 30 to 39 who had recovered from COVID-19. Specimen: PBMCs or T cells enriched from blood (not recorded which). The CDR3 region is CASTDLRGPGELFF. DNA for the CDR3: TGTGCCAGCACAGACCTCAGGGGGCCCGGGGAGCTGTTTTTT. Looking up the rest from reference TRBV28 and TRBJ2-2 gives the full variable domain: DVKVTQSSRYLVKRTGEKVFLECVQDMDHENMFWYRQDPGLGLRLIYFSYDVKMKEKGDIPEGYSVSREKKERFSLILESASTNQTSMYLCASTDLRGPGELFFGEGSRLTVL.